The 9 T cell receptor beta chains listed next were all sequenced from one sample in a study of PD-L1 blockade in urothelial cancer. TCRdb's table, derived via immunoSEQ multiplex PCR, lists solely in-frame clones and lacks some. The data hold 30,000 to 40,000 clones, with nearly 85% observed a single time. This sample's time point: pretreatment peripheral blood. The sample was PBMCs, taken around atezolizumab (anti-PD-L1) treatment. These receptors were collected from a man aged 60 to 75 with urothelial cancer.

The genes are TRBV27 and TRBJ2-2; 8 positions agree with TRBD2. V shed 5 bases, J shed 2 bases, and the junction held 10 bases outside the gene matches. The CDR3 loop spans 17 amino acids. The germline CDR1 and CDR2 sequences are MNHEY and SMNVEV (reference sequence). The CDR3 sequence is CASSTTGTRLNTGELFF. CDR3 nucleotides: TGTGCCAGCAGTACCACCGGGACTAGACTCAACACCGGGGAGCTGTTTTTT.

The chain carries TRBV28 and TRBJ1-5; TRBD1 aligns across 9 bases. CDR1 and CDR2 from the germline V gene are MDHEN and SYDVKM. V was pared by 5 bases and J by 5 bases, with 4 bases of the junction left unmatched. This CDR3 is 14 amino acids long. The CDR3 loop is CASSPGTGHQPQHF. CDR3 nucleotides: TGTGCCAGCAGTCCCGGGACAGGGCATCAGCCCCAGCATTTT.

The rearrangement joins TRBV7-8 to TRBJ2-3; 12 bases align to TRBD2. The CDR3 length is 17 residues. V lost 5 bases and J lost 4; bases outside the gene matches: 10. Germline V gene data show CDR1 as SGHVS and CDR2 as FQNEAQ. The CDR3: CASSQLTSGRSADTQYF. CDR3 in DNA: TGTGCCAGCAGCCAATTGACTAGCGGGAGATCAGCAGATACGCAGTATTTT. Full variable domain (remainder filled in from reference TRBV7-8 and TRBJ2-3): GAGVSQSPRYKVAKRGQDVALRCDPISGHVSLFWYQQALGQGPEFLTYFQNEAQLDKSGLPSDRFFAERPEGSVSTLKIQRTQQEDSAVYLCASSQLTSGRSADTQYFGPGTRLTVL.

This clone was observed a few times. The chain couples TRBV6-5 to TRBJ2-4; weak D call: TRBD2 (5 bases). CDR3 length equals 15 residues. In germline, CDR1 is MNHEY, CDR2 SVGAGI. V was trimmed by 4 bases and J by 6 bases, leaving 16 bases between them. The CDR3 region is CASSSGGWNSNIQYF. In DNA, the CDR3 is TGTGCCAGCAGTTCCGGAGGATGGAACTCAAACATTCAGTACTTC.

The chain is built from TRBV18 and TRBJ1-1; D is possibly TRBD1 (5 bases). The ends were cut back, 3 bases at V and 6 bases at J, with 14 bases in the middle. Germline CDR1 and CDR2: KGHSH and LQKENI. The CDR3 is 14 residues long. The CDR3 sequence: CASSPTRERAEAFF. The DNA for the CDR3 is TGTGCCAGCTCACCGACCAGGGAGCGGGCTGAAGCTTTCTTT.

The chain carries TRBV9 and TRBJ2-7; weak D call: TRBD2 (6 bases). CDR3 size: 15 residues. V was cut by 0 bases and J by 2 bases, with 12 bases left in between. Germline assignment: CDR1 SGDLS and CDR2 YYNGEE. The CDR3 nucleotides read TGTGCCAGCAGCGTAGCCGGCGGAGGGGCCTACGAGCAGTACTTC. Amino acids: CASSVAGGGAYEQYF.

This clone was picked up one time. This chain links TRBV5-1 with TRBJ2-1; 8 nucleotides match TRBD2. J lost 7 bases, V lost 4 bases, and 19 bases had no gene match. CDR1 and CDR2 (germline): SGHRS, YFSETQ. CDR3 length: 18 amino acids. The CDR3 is CASSPRVSSGSPGNEQFF. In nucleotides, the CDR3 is TGCGCCAGCAGCCCCCGGGTCTCTAGCGGGTCGCCAGGGAATGAGCAGTTCTTC. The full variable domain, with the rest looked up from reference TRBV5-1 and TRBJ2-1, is KAGVTQTPRYLIKTRGQQVTLSCSPISGHRSVSWYQQTPGQGLQFLFEYFSETQRNKGNFPGRFSGRQFSNSRSEMNVSTLELGDSALYLCASSPRVSSGSPGNEQFFGPGTRLTVL.

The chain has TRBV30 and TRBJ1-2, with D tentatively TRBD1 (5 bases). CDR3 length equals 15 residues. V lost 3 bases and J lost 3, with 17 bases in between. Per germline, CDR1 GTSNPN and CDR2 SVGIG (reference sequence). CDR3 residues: CAWSLWRGRDYGYTF. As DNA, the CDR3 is TGTGCCTGGAGCCTATGGAGGGGCCGGGACTATGGCTACACCTTC.

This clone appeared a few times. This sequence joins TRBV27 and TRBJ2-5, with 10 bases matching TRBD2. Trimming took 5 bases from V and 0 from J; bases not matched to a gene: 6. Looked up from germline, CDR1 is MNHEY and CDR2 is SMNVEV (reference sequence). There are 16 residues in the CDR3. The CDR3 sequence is CASSIRGTSDQETQYF. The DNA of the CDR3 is TGTGCCAGCAGTATAAGGGGGACTAGCGACCAAGAGACCCAGTACTTC.